This TCR beta chain comes out of a study of OX40 agonist ivuxolimab in advanced cancers. The protocol was immunoSEQ multiplex PCR, while the TCRdb copy is restricted to in-frame clones and leaves out a portion. This table holds under 75,000 clones, 65% to 85% found once. The CDR3 totals 16 residues. With V trimmed by 2 bases and J by 3 bases, 3 bases remained unmatched. Germline V gives CDR1 SGHAT, CDR2 FQDESV (reference sequence). This clonotype originated in an adult with an advanced solid tumor such as melanoma, head and neck, liver or kidney cancer. The starting material was CD4+ or CD8+ T cells sorted from blood, obtained in a trial of the OX40 agonist ivuxolimab. V gene TRBV11-1 combines with J gene TRBJ2-2; 10 bases fit TRBD1. The chain's CDR3 is CASSLRQGAHTGELFF. The CDR3 DNA is TGTGCCAGCAGCTTACGACAGGGGGCGCACACCGGGGAGCTGTTTTTT.